This T cell receptor beta chain was profiled in a study of technical replicates of blood from a few donors. The data were produced by immunoSEQ multiplex PCR, yet TCRdb's version contains in-frame clones alone and is incomplete. The sample contains around 83,000 clones, around 94% of which appear only once. Unmatched junction bases numbered 19, after V lost 5 bases and J lost 6 bases. Germline CDR1 is MDHEN and CDR2 is SYDVKM. The length of the CDR3 is 18 residues. This clone has a single count. The sample consisted of T cells isolated from PBMCs. This sequence originates from a human donor in good health. The chain carries TRBV28 and TRBJ1-2; 9 bases are shared with TRBD1. The CDR3 DNA reads as TGTGCCAGCAGTGTAGGGGTGGACAGGGGCCAAAGGAATAATGGCTACACCTTC. Translation gives CASSVGVDRGQRNNGYTF.